This T cell receptor (beta chain) was identified in a study of shared clonotypes between healthy human individuals. Selected positively for CCR7 and CD45RO-negative, naive CD8 cells excluded terminally differentiated effector memory CD45RA+ cells. The study, taken as a whole, reports: The study's rarefaction showed incomplete sorted-subset sequencing despite large depth. Some naive CD4 clonotypes, about 5.5%, turned up in common across a handful of donors.

TCRdb's table, derived via immunoSEQ multiplex PCR, lists solely in-frame clones and lacks some. The table lists approximately 1.9 million clones, approximately 92% of them singletons. About this clone: Its target is not known.

The sequence came from a man aged 18-30 years in good health. Some clones in this sample may be carry-over from other donors' samples. The sample consisted of naive CD8+ T cells from PBMCs.

CDR3 sequence reads: CASSLDLSSGVNYGYTF. The CDR3 DNA sequence: TGTGCCAGCAGCTTAGACCTCTCTTCAGGGGTTAACTATGGCTACACCTTC. This chain links TRBV7-9 with TRBJ1-2, with a tentative D call TRBD1 (6 bases). The CDR3 extends over 17 amino acids. Trimming cost V 1 base and J 1 base, with 16 bases left between them. The germline gives CDR1 SEHNR, CDR2 FQNEAQ (reference sequence).